This is a list of T cell receptor beta chains from one sample in a study of CD8+CD57+ T cells in acquired aplastic anemia. TCRdb called the reads again in MiXCR, with one record for every CDR3 protein. The sample gives around 220,000 distinct CDR3 sequences, over 40% of which show up once; roughly 21% is in the top ten. Material: sorted CD4+, CD8+, or CD8+CD57+ T cells (not recorded which) from PBMCs. The receptors stem from a human donor with aplastic anemia. CDR3s include the opening cysteine and the closing phenylalanine or tryptophan.

V,CDR3
TRBV4-2,CASSREVRDIQYF
TRBV7-9,CASSLSQGFGANYGYTF
TRBV2,CASHPGPRTGTEAFF
TRBV20-1,CSAKGTGGPLHF
TRBV7-2,CASSRTYNYEQYF
TRBV19,CASSSRGNTGELFF
TRBV6-5,CASSYSMQTVGHEQYF
TRBV29-1,CSAPGGPPEVGWLREQYF
TRBV6-1,CASSDGANTEAFF
TRBV30,CAWSGATNEKLFF
TRBV24-1,CATSDQRGTYNEQFF
TRBV20-1,CSAPRALQETQYF
TRBV12-5,CASGWGGSTEAFF
TRBV12-3/TRBV12-4,CASSPYIPGQASRHEQYF
TRBV10-3,CAIGMSRPQGLTEAFF
TRBV12-3/TRBV12-4,CASSRRTGGWRTNEKLFF
TRBV6-5,CASSYADTQYF
TRBV2,CASSLTTDLPLHF
TRBV19,CASTGGYEQYF
TRBV4-1,CASSQEVGTGDTGELFF
TRBV7-8,CASSPWTSGAYEQYF
TRBV20-1,CSARNPGQGSYNEQFF
TRBV20-1,CSAERQGTYEQYF
TRBV10-3,CAIRFRGSSGANVLTF
TRBV20-1,CSAGSGGTSSYNSPLHF
TRBV10-3,CAISERVQDYGYTF
TRBV7-9,CASSFYQGVGFSPLHF
TRBV20-1,CSAVGGGGNSPLHF
TRBV6-5,CASSATGHYGYTF
TRBV2,CASSERGERNEKLFF
TRBV7-2,CASSLVLTKEMNTEAFF
TRBV3-1,CASSQDLTANSPLHF
TRBV25-1,CASSESGRGTQYF